The next 17 T cell receptor beta chains were all read from a single sample in a study of spatial heterogeneity in lung cancer. Study-level findings and limits: How many expanded intratumoral alpha and beta TCRs were present tracked the tumor mutation count, which was a count of nonsynonymous mutations.

Which antigens these TCRs recognize remains unknown. Time point reported: sample taken at primary tumor resection. A single record per CDR3 protein comes from TCRdb applying MiXCR to the 5' RACE reads. The table records fewer than 8,500 distinct CDR3 sequences, around 8.4% of them present only once. The sample was lung tumor tissue, taken at surgery. Receptor source: a male donor with early-stage non-small cell lung cancer.

By sample fraction, this clonotype is medium-sized. A library made for alpha chains picked up this beta chain off target, so its size means little. V is TRBV30 and J is TRBJ1-5; D remains ambiguous. In germline, CDR1 is GTSNPN, CDR2 SVGIG (reference sequence). The V and J ends lost 2 bases and 0 bases respectively, with 8 bases between them. This CDR3 has 14 amino acids. As DNA, the CDR3 is TGTGCCTGGAGTTCGGGCTATAGCAATCAGCCCCAGCATTTT. Translation: CAWSSGYSNQPQHF.

Concerning this clonotype itself: This beta chain represents an off-target read in a library built for alpha chains; its size is of limited meaning. The chain links TRBV2 to TRBJ2-7; 12 nucleotides align to TRBD1. V was pared by 7 bases and J by 6 bases, with 7 bases of the junction left unmatched. This CDR3 has 14 amino acids. Germline lookup yields CDR1 SNHLY and CDR2 FYNNEI. CDR3 nucleotide sequence: TGTGCCAGCACCGGGGGACAGGGGGCCTTCGAGCAGTACTTC. Amino acids: CASTGGQGAFEQYF.

This clonotype was counted between two and nine times. A much larger clone lies a single base off, so this may be a read error. This beta chain was picked up by a library intended for alpha chains and is off target, so its count carries little meaning. This chain joins TRBV7-2 and TRBJ2-3; maybe TRBD1 (8 bases). Germline V gene lookup returns CDR1 SGHTA and CDR2 FQGNSA. The CDR3 length is 14 residues. The CDR3 is CASSLARGTGTQYF. CDR3 DNA sequence: TGTGCCAGCAGCTTAGCGCGGGGGACAGGTACGCAGTATTTT. The complete variable domain, with remaining parts taken from reference TRBV7-2 and TRBJ2-3, reads GAGVSQSPSNKVTEKGKDVELRCDPISGHTALYWYRQSLGQGLEFLIYFQGNSAPDKSGLPSDRFSAERTGGSVSTLTIQRTQQEDSAVYLCASSLARGTGTQYFGPGTRLTVL.

On this clonotype itself: Within a library made for alpha chains, this beta chain is off target, and its count is uninformative. The rearrangement links TRBV20-1 to TRBJ2-7; 7 bases line up with TRBD2. The CDR3 runs to 15 residues. The germline CDR1 and CDR2 sequences are DFQATT and SNEGSKA (reference sequence). V trimming: 2 bases; J trimming: 3 bases; junction bases outside the gene matches: 10. CDR3: CSARPPSGSNYEQYF. DNA of the CDR3: TGCAGTGCTAGACCGCCTAGCGGCAGCAACTACGAGCAGTACTTC.

This clonotype was detected many times. This beta chain is an unintended read in a library built for alpha chains; its size means little. The J gene is TRBJ2-4, the V gene TRBV9, with TRBD1 matching 9 bases. With V trimmed by 4 bases and J by 7 bases, 9 bases remained unmatched. From germline, CDR1 is SGDLS and CDR2 YYNGEE. The CDR3 consists of 15 residues. CDR3 coding DNA: TGTGCCAGCAGCCCATGGGGACAGGGAGAGAACATTCAGTACTTC. Protein product: CASSPWGQGENIQYF.

This clonotype is medium-sized within its sample. This beta chain is a stray sequence in a library constructed for alpha chains; its clone size is not meaningful. The chain's CDR3 is CASSLRQGGTEAFF. The CDR3 DNA sequence: TGTGCCAGCAGCCTTAGACAGGGGGGCACTGAAGCTTTCTTT. This chain uses TRBV3-1 with TRBJ1-1; 9 bases fit TRBD1. The trim removed 4 bases at V and 4 bases at J, leaving 4 bases unmatched. This CDR3 spans 14 amino acids. Germline loops: CDR1 LGHDT, CDR2 YNNKEL (reference sequence).

This clonotype is labeled medium-sized. Found in a library prepared for alpha chains, this beta chain is an off-target read, and its abundance has little meaning. V is TRBV20-1 and J is TRBJ2-3; D gene uncertain. V shed 5 bases and J shed 2 bases, with 17 bases lying between them. Germline V gene lookup returns CDR1 DFQATT and CDR2 SNEGSKA (reference sequence). There are 15 residues in the CDR3. For the CDR3, the DNA is TGCAGTGCTGCGACCTTAGACATCTACACAGATACGCAGTATTTT. Protein product: CSAATLDIYTDTQYF.

Sample share makes this clonotype medium-sized. This beta chain turned up in a library designed for alpha chains; as an off-target read, its abundance says little. CDR3 amino acids: CASSLRRVAGVQETQYF. The CDR3 bases are TGTGCCAGCAGTCTCCGAAGGGTAGCGGGAGTTCAGGAGACCCAGTACTTC. The chain has TRBV27 and TRBJ2-5, with 9 bases fitting TRBD2. After removal of 5 bases from V and 5 bases from J, the junction contained 15 bases not matched to a gene. Per germline, CDR1 MNHEY and CDR2 SMNVEV (reference sequence). The CDR3 runs 17 residues.

This clonotype has only a few counts. This beta chain is an off-target read within a library intended for alpha chains, so its frequency means little. CDR3 protein: CASGSPGSNEQFF. The CDR3 DNA follows: TGTGCTAGTGGTTCGCCGGGAAGCAATGAGCAGTTCTTC. V and J are TRBV12-5 and TRBJ2-1, with D maybe TRBD2 (5 bases). This CDR3 is 13 amino acids long. The V end lost 4 bases, the J end lost 6 bases, and 10 bases lay between the germline ends. The germline V gene has CDR1 LGHNT and CDR2 FRNRAP.

In its sample, this clonotype is medium-sized. Little can be read into the size of this beta chain, an off-target read in a library designed for alpha chains. V gene TRBV12-3 or TRBV12-4 combines with J gene TRBJ2-5; D gene unclear. V dropped 6 bases and J dropped 1 base, with 12 bases sitting between them. The CDR3 totals 14 residues. In DNA, the CDR3 is TGTGCCAGCAGCCCTAGTGGGGTCCAAGAGACCCAGTACTTC. Protein sequence: CASSPSGVQETQYF.

This clonotype was recorded many times. Since it is a stray read in a library aimed at alpha chains, this beta chain has a size that is not meaningful. CDR3 region: CASSLVSSGIADTQYF. CDR3 bases: TGTGCCAGCAGTTTAGTGTCTAGCGGGATAGCAGATACGCAGTATTTT. The J gene is TRBJ2-3, the V gene TRBV27; 9 positions match TRBD2. The trim removed 2 bases at V and 4 bases at J, leaving 7 bases unmatched. CDR3 length: 16 amino acids. CDR1 is MNHEY and CDR2 is SMNVEV in the germline V gene (reference sequence).

Within the sample, this clonotype is medium-sized. Since it is a stray read in a library aimed at alpha chains, this beta chain has a size that is not meaningful. V and J are TRBV29-1 and TRBJ2-3, with a possible D match to TRBD1 (5 bases). The ends were cut back, 7 bases at V and 13 bases at J, with 18 bases in the middle. The germline V gene encodes CDR1 SQVTM and CDR2 ANQGSEA. The CDR3 has 11 amino acids. DNA for the CDR3: TGCAGCGGGGGCTCCGGGCAGGAGAAGTATTTT. Protein: CSGGSGQEKYF.

This clonotype was found many times. This beta chain represents an off-target read in a library built for alpha chains; its size is of limited meaning. V and J are TRBV3-1 and TRBJ1-1, with D perhaps matching TRBD1 (6 bases). Germline V lookup: CDR1 LGHDT, CDR2 YNNKEL (reference sequence). CDR3 length: 15 amino acids. V lost 3 bases, J lost 12 bases, and 23 bases lay in between. The CDR3 sequence is CASSQPRGGVALSFF. The CDR3 region has the DNA TGTGCCAGCAGCCAGCCCCGAGGGGGGGTCGCGTTATCTTTCTTT. Drawing the rest from reference TRBV3-1 and TRBJ1-1, the complete variable domain is DTAVSQTPKYLVTQMGNDKSIKCEQNLGHDTMYWYKQDSKKFLKIMFSYNNKELIINETVPNRFSPKSPDKAHLNLHINSLELGDSAVYFCASSQPRGGVALSFFGQGTRLTVV.

By its share, this clonotype is medium-sized. This beta chain turned up in a library designed for alpha chains; as an off-target read, its abundance says little. V and J are TRBV7-9 and TRBJ2-2; 9 positions match TRBD2. Unmatched junction bases numbered 5, after V lost 8 bases and J lost 4 bases. Germline CDR1 reads SEHNR; CDR2 reads FQNEAQ (reference sequence). The CDR3 is 14 residues long. CDR3: CASGGGAGTGELFF. CDR3 coding DNA: TGTGCCAGCGGCGGGGGGGCCGGCACCGGGGAGCTGTTTTTT.

This clonotype was seen repeatedly, ten times or more. The size of this beta chain means little, since it is a stray read in a library made for alpha chains. The chain recombines TRBV7-2 with TRBJ2-7; 7 bases agree with TRBD2. The CDR3 runs to 15 residues. CDR1 and CDR2 from the germline V gene are SGHTA and FQGNSA. V lost 9 bases to trimming and J lost 3 bases; unmatched junction nucleotides: 14. The chain's CDR3 is CASTPPAGEGYEQYF. The CDR3 bases are TGTGCCAGTACCCCGCCCGCGGGAGAGGGCTACGAGCAGTACTTC.

This clonotype was found many times. This beta chain is a stray sequence in a library constructed for alpha chains; its clone size is not meaningful. This chain joins TRBV2 and TRBJ1-1, with a possible D match to TRBD1 (6 bases). Trimming cost V 6 bases and J 2 bases, with 16 bases left between them. This CDR3 comprises 15 residues. CDR1 and CDR2 (germline): SNHLY, FYNNEI. CDR3 nucleotides: TGTGCCAGCAGCCCCCTGGGGGGGCTTAACACTGAAGCTTTCTTT. As protein: CASSPLGGLNTEAFF. Looking up the rest from reference TRBV2 and TRBJ1-1 gives the full variable domain: EPEVTQTPSHQVTQMGQEVILRCVPISNHLYFYWYRQILGQKVEFLVSFYNNEISEKSEIFDDQFSVERPDGSNFTLKIRSTKLEDSAMYFCASSPLGGLNTEAFFGQGTRLTVV.

Note on this clonotype: A read error is possible here, since a much larger clone lies one base away. This beta chain appears as a stray read in a library generated for alpha chains; its size is not informative. V is TRBV5-1 and J is TRBJ1-6; D gene uncertain. Germline V lookup: CDR1 SGHRS, CDR2 YFSETQ. CDR3 length: 14 residues. The CDR3 DNA sequence: TGCACCAGCAGGATGTATGGGGAAAGGTCACCCCTCCACTTT. Protein product: CTSRMYGERSPLHF.